This T cell receptor beta chain was retrieved from a study of blood T cell repertoires in COVID-19 (dated by TCRdb to the early 2020s). Study-level background: The collaborator samples originated in the United States, Italy and Spain and spanned the acute and convalescent phases of COVID-19. The material from the prospective study consisted of cDNA or gDNA derived from T cells, B-cell-depleted T cells, or PBMCs. Subjects who had been exposed to COVID-19, were actively infected with it, or had recovered from it provided the deeply sampled blood TCRbeta repertoires that made up the dataset. A freely available public database, intended as a resource for researchers studying the immune response to SARS-CoV-2, is where the repertoires were released. Samples came from the ongoing ImmuneRACE study (first 160 participants) plus 1,254 subjects from 6 global collaborators. Sample metadata almost always included a de-identified subject ID, COVID-19 status, age in years and sex. HLA class I and class II types, where available, came from metadata supplied by the sample provider rather than from assay-based typing.

CDR1 and CDR2, looked up from the germline V gene (reference sequence), are MNHEY and SMNVEV. The germline ends are 23 bases apart after V is trimmed by 1 base and J by 8 bases. Taken from cysteine to phenylalanine, the CDR3 has 17 residues. The sequence is cut down to CDR3 DNA, 51 bases in frame from base 1. TCRbeta CDR3 regions were amplified from genomic DNA by means of the immunoSEQ Assay, a bias-controlled multiplex PCR. The study's processing was this. Nucleated cell counts per sample were estimated from amplification of reference gene primers within the assay. To quantify the absolute abundance of each unique TCRbeta CDR3 rearrangement, sequence reads were collapsed and filtered. For each sample, productive Simpson clonality was calculated as the square root of Simpson's diversity index over productive rearrangements. The source is immuneACCESS, and TCRdb retained only in-frame sequences with V and J called. Part of the clones is not carried over; for the studies checked, unresolved V genes explain less than half of this, and the remainder is unexplained. Clone size and V and J calls were adopted from that table, with D and trimming inferred from the DNA. This sample is represented by 84,000 or so clones; 80% of them were singletons. The leading ten clones occupy around 12% of the sample.

Whole blood was collected in K2EDTA tubes by collaborating institutions according to the institutions' own protocols. Collaborator samples were shipped for TCRbeta analysis as frozen whole blood, isolated PBMCs, or DNA extracted from either sample type. As for this clone: The antigen it binds to is not known. Base qualities are not at hand, and no much larger clone is one base apart.

General study outcomes and caveats: How much clinical and demographic metadata was included differed by source and by participant, and the metadata was provided uncurated.

The source of this sequence is a middle-aged woman with active or convalescent COVID-19. Sequencing used peripheral blood. This receptor chain uses TRBV27 and TRBJ1-2, with no confidently assigned D gene. The CDR3 is CASSLYPRSASMWGYTF. The DNA reads TGTGCCAGCAGTTTATACCCTAGGTCTGCCTCTATGTGGGGCTACACCTTC.